One and the same sample provided the 30 T cell receptor beta chains below, sequenced in a study of T cells in localized non-small cell lung cancer. Repertoires were generated with immunoSEQ multiplex PCR, while TCRdb's copy carries only in-frame clones and drops some. The sample has some 64,000 clones, roughly four fifths seen once. The sequences come from PBMCs, collected before any cancer treatment. These receptors were taken from a man aged 40 to 69 with stage II lung adenocarcinoma.

This chain links TRBV30 with TRBJ2-5; 11 bases agree with TRBD2. The J call may be in error: the DNA end matches TRBJ2-7 better. The germline CDR1 and CDR2 sequences are GTSNPN and SVGIG (reference sequence). The CDR3 totals 15 residues. The CDR3 DNA reads as TGTGCCTGGAGTGTCGGGACTAGCGGCCCCTACGAGCAGTACTTC. Its translation: CAWSVGTSGPYEQYF.

The chain is built from TRBV7-3 and TRBJ1-2; TRBD1 matches at 7 bases. V lost 5 bases and J lost 5; bases outside the gene matches: 11. The V gene's germline CDR1 is SGHTA and CDR2 FQGTGA. There are 15 residues in the CDR3. This CDR3 reads CASSEDPGQTYGYTF. The CDR3 DNA is TGTGCCAGCAGCGAGGACCCGGGACAGACATATGGCTACACCTTC.

This chain links TRBV7-3 with TRBJ2-5, with 9 nucleotides matching TRBD2. With V trimmed by 5 bases and J by 4 bases, 11 bases remained unmatched. Looked up from germline, CDR1 is SGHTA and CDR2 is FQGTGA. CDR3 length: 16 amino acids. CDR3 protein: CASSPSGGRGGETQYF. Written as DNA, the CDR3 is TGTGCCAGCAGCCCAAGCGGCGGGAGGGGAGGAGAGACCCAGTACTTC.

The chain uses TRBV4-1 and TRBJ1-5; 8 bases are shared with TRBD1. Germline V CDR1 and CDR2: MGHRA, YSYEKL. The J segment lost 4 bases and the V segment lost 4 bases, leaving 0 bases of the junction unmatched. This CDR3 contains 13 residues. In nucleotides, the CDR3 is TGCGCCAGCAGCCGACAGGGGAATCAGCCCCAGCATTTT. Its translation is CASSRQGNQPQHF.

The CDR3: CASSLGTGGNTEAFF. CDR3 coding DNA: TGTGCCAGCTCACTTGGGACAGGGGGAAACACTGAAGCTTTCTTT. The chain combines TRBV18 with TRBJ1-1; 11 bases are shared with TRBD1. CDR3 length: 15 amino acids. The V gene's germline CDR1 is KGHSH and CDR2 LQKENI. J was trimmed by 2 bases and V by 4 bases; bases with no gene match: 3.

This clone has more than one count but fewer than ten. V usage is TRBV5-8 and J usage is TRBJ2-1; 7 bases agree with TRBD1. Germline values: CDR1 SGHTS, CDR2 YDEGEE. CDR3 length equals 13 residues. Losses at the gene ends were 0 bases for V and 6 bases for J; bases not matched to a gene: 0. The CDR3 region has the DNA TGTGCCAGCAGCTTGGACAGGGGCAATGAGCAGTTCTTC. It yields the protein CASSLDRGNEQFF.

The CDR3 nucleotides read TGTGCCAGTAGTGAAGCTAGCACAGATACGCAGTATTTT. Translation gives CASSEASTDTQYF. This chain links TRBV19 with TRBJ2-3; D call uncertain. Germline assignment: CDR1 LNHDA and CDR2 SQIVND (reference sequence). This CDR3 is built from 13 residues. The V end lost 5 bases, the J end lost 0 bases, and 6 bases lay between the germline ends.

J is TRBJ2-3 and V is TRBV6-1; no firm D call. Trimming removed 6 bases at V and 6 bases at J, with 16 bases between. The CDR3 consists of 14 residues. The V gene's germline CDR1 is MNHNS and CDR2 SASEGT. The CDR3 region has the DNA TGTGCCAGCAGCCAAGGGTCACCGGCGGATACGCAGTATTTT. It encodes CASSQGSPADTQYF.

The chain couples TRBV30 to TRBJ1-2, with TRBD1 as a possible D gene (6 bases). Germline V gene sequence: CDR1 GTSNPN, CDR2 SVGIG (reference sequence). The germline V and J ends were trimmed by 4 bases and 2 bases, with 8 bases remaining between them. The CDR3 runs to 12 residues. As DNA, the CDR3 is TGTGCCTGGAACAGGGAGAACTATGGCTACACCTTC. As protein: CAWNRENYGYTF.

Here the CDR3 reads CASSFEASGASGELFF. The CDR3 nucleotides read TGTGCCAGCAGCTTCGAGGCTAGCGGAGCCTCCGGGGAGCTGTTTTTT. The chain employs TRBV9 and TRBJ2-2; 7 bases line up with TRBD2. This CDR3 is built from 16 residues. Per the germline V gene, CDR1 is SGDLS and CDR2 is YYNGEE. J lost 6 bases, V lost 4 bases, and 12 bases had no gene match.

This sequence joins TRBV15 and TRBJ2-7; TRBD1 aligns across 11 bases. There are 14 residues in the CDR3. CDR1 and CDR2 (germline): LNHNV, YYDKDF (reference sequence). V lost 7 bases, J lost 6 bases, and 8 bases stayed unmatched. CDR3 in amino acids: CATTSPGTGGEQYF. CDR3 in DNA: TGTGCCACCACCTCCCCCGGGACAGGGGGCGAGCAGTACTTC.

This sequence joins TRBV7-9 and TRBJ2-3; D uncertain. The CDR3 covers 14 residues. The ends were cut back, 5 bases at V and 1 base at J, with 10 bases in the middle. The germline V gene encodes CDR1 SEHNR and CDR2 FQNEAQ (reference sequence). The CDR3 region is CASSPPTRTDTQYF. In nucleotides, the CDR3 is TGTGCCAGCAGCCCGCCCACTCGCACAGATACGCAGTATTTT.

By proportion, this clone is medium-sized. The rearrangement uses TRBV7-3 and TRBJ2-2; D ambiguous. Per germline, CDR1 SGHTA and CDR2 FQGTGA. This CDR3 spans 14 amino acids. Trimming stripped 2 bases from V and 0 bases from J, with 4 bases between. The CDR3 nucleotides read TGTGCCAGCAGCTTAGGTGCGAACACCGGGGAGCTGTTTTTT. The encoded protein is CASSLGANTGELFF.

This chain connects TRBV19 to TRBJ1-5; D might be TRBD1 (5 bases). CDR1 and CDR2 from the germline V gene are LNHDA and SQIVND (reference sequence). V gave up 6 bases and J gave up 4 bases, with 13 bases separating them. CDR3 length: 14 amino acids. In DNA form, the CDR3 reads TGTGCCAGTAGGGTTACAGGTCCTAATCAGCCCCAGCATTTT. Translating gives CASRVTGPNQPQHF.

V usage is TRBV7-2 and J usage is TRBJ2-1; a possible D gene is TRBD1 (5 bases). Germline CDR1 reads SGHTA; CDR2 reads FQGNSA. The CDR3 spans 15 residues. The V end lost 1 base, the J end lost 7 bases, and 14 bases lay between the germline ends. The CDR3 nucleotides read TGTGCCAGCAGCTTAGTTGGTGGAGCAGGGAATGAGCAGTTCTTC. Residues: CASSLVGGAGNEQFF.

The chain uses TRBV2 and TRBJ1-2, with D maybe TRBD1 (6 bases). The CDR3 length is 13 residues. CDR1 and CDR2 (germline): SNHLY, FYNNEI. V was cut by 3 bases and J by 5 bases, with 10 bases left in between. CDR3 amino acids: CASSEKGEYGYTF. The CDR3, as DNA: TGTGCCAGCAGTGAGAAGGGGGAGTATGGCTACACCTTC.

V gene TRBV7-9 combines with J gene TRBJ2-7; the D gene could be TRBD1 or TRBD2 (6 bases each). Looked up from germline, CDR1 is SEHNR and CDR2 is FQNEAQ (reference sequence). This CDR3 region has 13 residues. Trimming cost V 3 bases and J 5 bases, with 11 bases left between them. The CDR3 region is CASSFVGGNEQYF. CDR3 sequence (DNA): TGTGCCAGCAGCTTCGTCGGGGGCAACGAGCAGTACTTC. The variable domain in full, completed from reference TRBV7-9 and TRBJ2-7, reads DTGVSQNPRHKITKRGQNVTFRCDPISEHNRLYWYRQTLGQGPEFLTYFQNEAQLEKSRLLSDRFSAERPKGSFSTLEIQRTEQGDSAMYLCASSFVGGNEQYFGPGTRLTVT.

V gene TRBV5-8 combines with J gene TRBJ2-5; 8 nucleotides match TRBD1. Germline assignment: CDR1 SGHTS and CDR2 YDEGEE. The J segment lost 3 bases and the V segment lost 1 base, leaving 8 bases of the junction unmatched. This CDR3 comprises 16 residues. CDR3 sequence reads: CASSLQTGDLKETQYF. In DNA form, the CDR3 reads TGTGCCAGCAGCTTGCAGACAGGGGACCTAAAAGAGACCCAGTACTTC.

This clone has only one observation. The CDR3 DNA is TGTGCCAGCAGTGACGGGAGGGCCACAGATACGCAGTATTTT. Translating it yields CASSDGRATDTQYF. The chain combines TRBV6-4 with TRBJ2-3; TRBD2 matches 7 bases. CDR1 and CDR2 (germline): MRHNA, SNTAGT. The CDR3 has 14 residues. Unmatched junction bases numbered 1, after V lost 2 bases and J lost 2 bases.

The chain combines TRBV4-2 with TRBJ1-2; TRBD1 matches at 9 bases. The germline V gene has CDR1 LGHNA and CDR2 YNFKEQ. The trim removed 0 bases at V and 6 bases at J, leaving 8 bases unmatched. The CDR3 runs to 16 residues. The CDR3 protein is CASSQDWGQGMDGYTF. CDR3 nucleotides: TGTGCCAGCAGCCAAGATTGGGGACAGGGTATGGATGGCTACACCTTC.

The CDR3 region is CASSSNPRLAGGSTDTQYF. CDR3 bases: TGTGCCAGCAGCTCCAACCCGAGACTAGCGGGCGGGAGCACAGATACGCAGTATTTT. The chain combines TRBV13 with TRBJ2-3; 10 bases align to TRBD2. J lost 0 bases, V lost 4 bases, and 13 bases had no gene match. Germline CDR1 PRHDT, CDR2 FYEKMQ (reference sequence). This CDR3 is 19 amino acids long.

The CDR3 coding sequence is TGTACCCTAAAGAAATCTGGAAACACCATATATTTT. Amino acids: CTLKKSGNTIYF. The V gene is TRBV30, the J gene TRBJ1-3; D is unresolved. Germline lookup yields CDR1 GTSNPN and CDR2 SVGIG (reference sequence). CDR3 length equals 12 residues.

V usage is TRBV30 and J usage is TRBJ1-4; D is unclear. CDR1 GTSNPN and CDR2 SVGIG come from the germline V gene (reference sequence). This CDR3 has 16 residues. V was shortened by 2 bases and J by 0 bases, with 13 bases between the two germline ends. The CDR3: CAWSRRIFATNEKLFF. The CDR3 DNA reads TGTGCCTGGAGTAGGAGGATTTTTGCAACTAATGAAAAACTGTTTTTT. Supplemented by reference TRBV30 and TRBJ1-4, the full variable domain reads SQTIHQWPATLVQPVGSPLSLECTVEGTSNPNLYWYRQAAGRGLQLLFYSVGIGQISSEVPQNLSASRPQDRQFILSSKKLLLSDSGFYLCAWSRRIFATNEKLFFGSGTQLSVL.

This clone was seen once. The chain links TRBV6-5 to TRBJ2-7; TRBD1 aligns across 8 bases. CDR3 size: 13 residues. Trimming at V came to 5 bases and at J to 3 bases, leaving 3 bases not matched to a gene. From germline, CDR1 is MNHEY and CDR2 SVGAGI. The CDR3 loop is CASSRDRNYEQYF. CDR3 bases: TGTGCCAGCAGTCGGGACAGGAACTACGAGCAGTACTTC.

The chain links TRBV4-2 to TRBJ1-1, with D maybe TRBD1 (5 bases). This CDR3 contains 14 residues. Trimming removed 2 bases at V and 2 bases at J, with 9 bases between. The germline gives CDR1 LGHNA, CDR2 YNFKEQ. CDR3 nucleotide sequence: TGTGCCAGCAGCCAATACGGACAAAACACTGAAGCTTTCTTT. As protein: CASSQYGQNTEAFF.

V usage is TRBV18 and J usage is TRBJ1-2; the D is unclear. The CDR3 runs to 12 residues. CDR1 KGHSH and CDR2 LQKENI come from the germline V gene. V was shortened by 1 base and J by 2 bases, with 2 bases between the two germline ends. The CDR3 sequence: CASSPQNYGYTF. The CDR3 coding sequence is TGTGCCAGCTCACCACAGAACTATGGCTACACCTTC.

The CDR3 here is CASISHLAGYYTF. The CDR3 DNA follows: TGTGCCAGCATTTCTCATCTAGCCGGTTATTACACCTTC. The rearrangement joins TRBV6-1 to TRBJ1-2; D not resolved. The ends were cut back, 7 bases at V and 11 bases at J, with 20 bases in the middle. The CDR3 is 13 residues long. CDR1 is MNHNS and CDR2 is SASEGT in the germline V gene.

The chain has TRBV5-4 and TRBJ2-1; D is perhaps TRBD1 or TRBD2 (7 bases each). The CDR3 has 12 residues. Germline CDR1 is SGHNT and CDR2 is YYREEE (reference sequence). V was shortened by 5 bases and J by 9 bases, with 12 bases between the two germline ends. CDR3 DNA sequence: TGTGCCAGCAGGGGGAGGGGGCCTGAGCAGTTCTTC. Translation gives CASRGRGPEQFF.

Only one count was recorded for this clone. The CDR3 sequence: CASSARLARTSNEQFF. The CDR3 region has the DNA TGTGCCAGCAGTGCTCGACTAGCGCGAACTTCCAATGAGCAGTTCTTC. The chain couples TRBV6-1 to TRBJ2-1, with 8 nucleotides matching TRBD2. The J segment lost 6 bases and the V segment lost 4 bases, leaving 11 bases of the junction unmatched. CDR1 is MNHNS, CDR2 SASEGT, per germline. This CDR3 has 16 residues.

This chain joins TRBV9 and TRBJ2-1; D is tentatively TRBD1 or TRBD2 (5 bases each). Germline values: CDR1 SGDLS, CDR2 YYNGEE. The CDR3 spans 14 residues. V lost 4 bases to trimming and J lost 1 base, with 9 bases between them. CDR3 bases: TGTGCCAGCAGCCCTGGGACGTCCTACAATGAGCAGTTCTTC. It codes for CASSPGTSYNEQFF. Drawing the rest from reference TRBV9 and TRBJ2-1, the complete variable domain is DSGVTQTPKHLITATGQRVTLRCSPRSGDLSVYWYQQSLDQGLQFLIQYYNGEERAKGNILERFSAQQFPDLHSELNLSSLELGDSALYFCASSPGTSYNEQFFGPGTRLTVL.